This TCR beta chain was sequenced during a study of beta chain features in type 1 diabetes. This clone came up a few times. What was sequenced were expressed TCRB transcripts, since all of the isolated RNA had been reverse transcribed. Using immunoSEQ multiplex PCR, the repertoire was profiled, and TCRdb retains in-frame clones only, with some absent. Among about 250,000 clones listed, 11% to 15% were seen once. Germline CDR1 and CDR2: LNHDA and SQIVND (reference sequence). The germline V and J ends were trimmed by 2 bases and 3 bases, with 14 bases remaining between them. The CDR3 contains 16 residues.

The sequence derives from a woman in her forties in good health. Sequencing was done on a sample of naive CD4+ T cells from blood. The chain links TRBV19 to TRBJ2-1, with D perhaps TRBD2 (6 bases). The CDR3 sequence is CASSILGGTNYNEQFF. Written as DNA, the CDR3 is TGTGCCAGTAGTATACTCGGGGGAACGAACTACAATGAGCAGTTCTTC.